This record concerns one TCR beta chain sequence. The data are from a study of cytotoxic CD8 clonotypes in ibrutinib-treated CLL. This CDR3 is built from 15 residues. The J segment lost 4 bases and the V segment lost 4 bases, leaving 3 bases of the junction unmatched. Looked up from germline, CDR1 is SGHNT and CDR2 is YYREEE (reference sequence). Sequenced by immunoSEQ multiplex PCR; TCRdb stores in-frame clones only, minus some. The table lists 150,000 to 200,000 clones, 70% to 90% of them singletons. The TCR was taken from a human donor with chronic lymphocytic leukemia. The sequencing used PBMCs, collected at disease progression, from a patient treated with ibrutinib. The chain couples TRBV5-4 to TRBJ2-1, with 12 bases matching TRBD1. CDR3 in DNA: TGTGCCAGCAGCGTGGGACAGGGGGCGTACAATGAGCAGTTCTTC. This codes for CASSVGQGAYNEQFF.